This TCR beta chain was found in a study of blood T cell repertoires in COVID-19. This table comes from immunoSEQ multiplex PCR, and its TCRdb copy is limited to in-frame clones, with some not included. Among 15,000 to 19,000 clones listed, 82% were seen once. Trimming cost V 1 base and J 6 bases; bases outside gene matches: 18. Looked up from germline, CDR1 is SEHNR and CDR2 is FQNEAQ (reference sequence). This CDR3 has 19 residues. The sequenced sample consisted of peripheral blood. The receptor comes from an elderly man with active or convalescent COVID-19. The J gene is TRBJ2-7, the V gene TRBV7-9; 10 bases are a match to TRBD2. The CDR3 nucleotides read TGTGCCAGCAGCTTAGTACACCCCCTGGGACTAGCGAATGGGGCCGAGCAGTACTTC. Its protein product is CASSLVHPLGLANGAEQYF.